These 28 T cell receptor beta chains were all obtained from the same sample, sequenced in a study of blood T cell repertoires in COVID-19. TCRdb's table, derived via immunoSEQ multiplex PCR, lists solely in-frame clones and lacks some. This table has roughly 410,000 clones, around 87% appearing once. Sequencing was carried out using peripheral blood. The receptors stem from a woman aged 60-70 years with COVID-19, enrolled during active disease.

This clone was seen a single time. The rearrangement links TRBV6-5 to TRBJ2-7; D unresolved. Per germline, CDR1 MNHEY and CDR2 SVGAGI. The CDR3 length is 13 residues. V lost 4 bases and J 0 bases, leaving 7 bases between the germline ends. CDR3 DNA sequence: TGTGCCAGCAGTTTGCGGAGCTCCTACGAGCAGTACTTC. Protein sequence: CASSLRSSYEQYF.

Here the CDR3 DNA reads TGTGCCAGCAGCTTCCTAAACCGACTAGCGGGGTTGGATGAGCAGTTCTTC. Translated: CASSFLNRLAGLDEQFF. V is TRBV5-4 and J is TRBJ2-1; 11 bases fit TRBD2. CDR3 length: 17 amino acids. V lost 2 bases, J lost 8 bases, and 12 bases stayed unmatched. In germline, CDR1 is SGHNT, CDR2 YYREEE (reference sequence).

V usage is TRBV28 and J usage is TRBJ2-7; possibly TRBD2 for D (5 bases). Germline CDR1 reads MDHEN; CDR2 reads SYDVKM. Trimming took off 3 bases at V and 7 bases at J, with 16 bases between the two ends. CDR3 length: 14 amino acids. CDR3 residues: CASSFRLSTGEQYF. The CDR3 coding sequence is TGTGCCAGCAGTTTTCGACTTAGCACGGGGGAGCAGTACTTC.

The chain employs TRBV19 and TRBJ1-2; D is uncertain. Germline V gene data show CDR1 as LNHDA and CDR2 as SQIVND (reference sequence). V shed 0 bases and J shed 8 bases, with 10 bases lying between them. The CDR3 loop spans 13 amino acids. The CDR3 here is CASSIDRVSGYTF. CDR3 DNA: TGTGCCAGTAGTATAGATCGGGTCAGCGGCTACACCTTC.

This clone was detected once. The J gene is TRBJ1-1, the V gene TRBV12-3 or TRBV12-4; perhaps TRBD1 as D (6 bases). The length of the CDR3 is 13 residues. Trimming pared 5 bases from V and 2 bases from J, leaving 9 bases between. DNA of the CDR3: TGTGCCAGCAGTAGACAGGATAACACTGAAGCTTTCTTT. This encodes CASSRQDNTEAFF.

J is TRBJ2-7 and V is TRBV10-3; D perhaps matches TRBD1 (6 bases). Between the trimmed V and J ends, which lost 2 bases and 2 bases, there was a span of 16 bases. Germline CDR1 is ENHRY and CDR2 is SYGVKD. This CDR3 contains 16 residues. The CDR3 region has the DNA TGTGCCATCAGTGAGGAAACAGGGCGGTTCACCTACGAGCAGTACTTC. This sequence encodes CAISEETGRFTYEQYF.

The chain employs TRBV28 and TRBJ1-4, with D perhaps matching TRBD1 (5 bases). This CDR3 is built from 14 residues. Germline CDR1 MDHEN, CDR2 SYDVKM. V was clipped by 3 bases and J by 8 bases, with 13 bases between them. This chain's CDR3 is CASSFLTGGEKLFF. For the CDR3, the DNA is TGTGCCAGCAGTTTTTTAACAGGAGGGGAAAAACTGTTTTTT.

This chain connects TRBV4-1 to TRBJ1-2; no definite D call. Germline V gene lookup returns CDR1 MGHRA and CDR2 YSYEKL. The V end lost 1 base, the J end lost 5 bases, and 11 bases lay between the germline ends. There are 14 residues in the CDR3. The CDR3 protein is CASSQGGMSYGYTF. In nucleotides, the CDR3 is TGCGCCAGCAGCCAAGGCGGGATGTCTTATGGCTACACCTTC.

The chain carries TRBV7-2 and TRBJ2-5; a possible D gene is TRBD2 (6 bases). This CDR3 is built from 16 residues. Germline CDR1 SGHTA, CDR2 FQGNSA. The V end lost 5 bases, the J end lost 4 bases, and 20 bases lay between the germline ends. CDR3 sequence reads: CASSQTSGLPVETQYF. DNA of the CDR3: TGTGCCAGCAGCCAAACCTCGGGACTCCCCGTAGAGACCCAGTACTTC.

DNA for the CDR3: TGTGCCAGCAGCTTTAGGCGGGGGGGCGGTCGAAATCAAGAGACCCAGTACTTC. It specifies CASSFRRGGGRNQETQYF. This rearrangement joins TRBV7-6 to TRBJ2-5; 9 bases match TRBD2. The length of the CDR3 is 18 residues. The V gene's germline CDR1 is SGHVS and CDR2 FNYEAQ. J lost 2 bases, V lost 3 bases, and 13 bases had no gene match.

The V gene is TRBV19, the J gene TRBJ1-1; D unresolved. The CDR3 has 13 amino acids. V was trimmed by 7 bases and J by 0 bases, leaving 9 bases between them. Germline V gene sequence: CDR1 LNHDA, CDR2 SQIVND (reference sequence). In nucleotides, the CDR3 is TGTGCCAGTACCTTTCAGATGAACACTGAAGCTTTCTTT. The encoded protein is CASTFQMNTEAFF.

The J gene is TRBJ1-4, the V gene TRBV6-5; D is unresolved. The CDR3 is 14 residues long. The germline gives CDR1 MNHEY, CDR2 SVGAGI. V lost 5 bases and J 4 bases, leaving 11 bases between the germline ends. The CDR3, as DNA: TGTGCCAGCAGTCTCGGGTACTATAATGAAAAACTGTTTTTT. As protein: CASSLGYYNEKLFF.

V usage is TRBV6-5 and J usage is TRBJ1-2, with D tentatively TRBD1 (6 bases). The CDR3 runs 13 residues. In germline, CDR1 is MNHEY, CDR2 SVGAGI. V was pared by 5 bases and J by 6 bases, with 13 bases between. The CDR3 region is CASSNIQGNGYTF. DNA of the CDR3: TGTGCCAGCAGTAACATACAGGGAAATGGCTACACCTTC.

The DNA for the CDR3 is TGCGCCAGCAGCTTGGTATCGGGGAGTGAGAATGAGCAGTTCTTC. Protein sequence: CASSLVSGSENEQFF. The chain couples TRBV5-1 to TRBJ2-1; TRBD2 is a possible D gene (5 bases). CDR1 and CDR2 (germline): SGHRS, YFSETQ. Trimming shortened V by 0 bases and J by 7 bases, and 14 bases separated the two germline ends. CDR3 size: 15 residues.

V gene TRBV2 combines with J gene TRBJ1-2; perhaps TRBD1 as D (6 bases). The CDR3 consists of 12 residues. The V end lost 4 bases, the J end lost 8 bases, and 11 bases lay between the germline ends. Germline V gene sequence: CDR1 SNHLY, CDR2 FYNNEI. CDR3 sequence: CASSGQGGGYTF. The CDR3 nucleotides read TGTGCCAGCAGTGGTCAAGGGGGAGGCTACACCTTC.

This clone was seen a handful of times. In DNA, the CDR3 is TGTGCCAGCTCGGACAGCTACCAAGAGACCCAGTACTTC. Protein product: CASSDSYQETQYF. The chain uses TRBV18 and TRBJ2-5, with D maybe TRBD1 (6 bases). CDR3 length: 13 residues. V lost 6 bases to trimming and J lost 0 bases, with 8 bases between them. CDR1 KGHSH and CDR2 LQKENI come from the germline V gene.

The sample holds one count of this clone. The chain's CDR3 is CASSQGLGTNEKLFF. The CDR3 DNA reads TGTGCCAGCTCACAAGGACTTGGGACTAATGAAAAACTGTTTTTT. The V gene is TRBV18, the J gene TRBJ1-4; D remains unclear. Trimming stripped 4 bases from V and 2 bases from J, with 11 bases between. The CDR3 has 15 residues. Germline CDR1 is KGHSH and CDR2 is LQKENI.

V and J are TRBV2 and TRBJ2-1; TRBD1 matches 11 bases. Germline trimming cut 8 bases from V and 8 bases from J; bases unmatched to any gene: 5. CDR3 length equals 13 residues. The germline V gene encodes CDR1 SNHLY and CDR2 FYNNEI. Written as DNA, the CDR3 is TGTGCCAGCCGCCGGGACAGGGGGGATGAGCAGTTCTTC. The encoded protein is CASRRDRGDEQFF.

The J gene is TRBJ1-1, the V gene TRBV5-8; TRBD1 is a possible D gene (6 bases). Deletions cut 6 bases from V and 3 bases from J, with 21 bases between. The CDR3 totals 16 residues. Looked up from germline, CDR1 is SGHTS and CDR2 is YDEGEE. In DNA form, the CDR3 reads TGTGCCAGCATCCACCCGAGGGGGGGGGCTTACACTGAAGCTTTCTTT. Its translation: CASIHPRGGAYTEAFF. Looking up the rest from reference TRBV5-8 and TRBJ1-1 gives the full variable domain: EAGVTQSPTHLIKTRGQQATLRCSPISGHTSVYWYQQALGLGLQFLLWYDEGEERNRGNFPPRFSGRQFPNYSSELNVNALELEDSALYLCASIHPRGGAYTEAFFGQGTRLTVV.

The J gene is TRBJ2-7, the V gene TRBV5-1; 7 bases match TRBD1. The CDR3 loop spans 15 amino acids. Germline CDR1 SGHRS, CDR2 YFSETQ. J lost 3 bases, V lost 2 bases, and 8 bases had no gene match. The DNA for the CDR3 is TGCGCCAGCAGCTTACCGGGACAGAACAACTACGAGCAGTACTTC. Its protein product is CASSLPGQNNYEQYF.

V and J are TRBV27 and TRBJ1-1, with D maybe TRBD1 (6 bases). V was cut by 5 bases and J by 0 bases, with 10 bases left in between. Germline loops: CDR1 MNHEY, CDR2 SMNVEV (reference sequence). The CDR3 is made up of 14 amino acids. The CDR3 here is CASSPQGLNTEAFF. CDR3 nucleotide sequence: TGTGCCAGCAGTCCCCAGGGGCTGAACACTGAAGCTTTCTTT.

V and J are TRBV18 and TRBJ1-1, with 7 bases identical to TRBD1. There are 15 residues in the CDR3. Trimming took 2 bases from V and 11 from J; bases not matched to a gene: 14. The germline V gene has CDR1 KGHSH and CDR2 LQKENI. CDR3 sequence (DNA): TGTGCCAGCTCACCATATCCCAGCAGGGGGGTTGGGGCTTTCTTT. Translation: CASSPYPSRGVGAFF.

This chain joins TRBV5-1 and TRBJ1-3; D not resolved. Trimming stripped 4 bases from V and 2 bases from J, with 13 bases between. The CDR3 length is 15 residues. Germline V gene sequence: CDR1 SGHRS, CDR2 YFSETQ. Here the CDR3 reads CASSLAGGAGNTIYF. The DNA of the CDR3 is TGCGCCAGCAGCCTGGCCGGCGGGGCTGGAAACACCATATATTTT.

This chain uses TRBV30 with TRBJ1-4; 11 nucleotides agree with TRBD1. This CDR3 has 13 residues. Germline CDR1 reads GTSNPN; CDR2 reads SVGIG (reference sequence). The V segment lost 5 bases and the J segment 8 bases; nucleotides outside the gene matches: 4. The CDR3 loop reads CAWGTGGNEKLFF. CDR3 sequence (DNA): TGTGCCTGGGGGACAGGGGGTAACGAAAAACTGTTTTTT. The variable domain in full, completed from reference TRBV30 and TRBJ1-4, reads SQTIHQWPATLVQPVGSPLSLECTVEGTSNPNLYWYRQAAGRGLQLLFYSVGIGQISSEVPQNLSASRPQDRQFILSSKKLLLSDSGFYLCAWGTGGNEKLFFGSGTQLSVL.

The rearrangement links TRBV10-1 to TRBJ2-2, with 14 bases that match TRBD2. This CDR3 contains 19 residues. Losses at the gene ends were 2 bases for V and 7 bases for J; bases not matched to a gene: 12. Germline V gene lookup returns CDR1 WNHNN and CDR2 SYGVQD (reference sequence). In DNA form, the CDR3 reads TGCGCCAGCAGTGAGCCTCTTCGACTAGCGGGGGGGCAAAGCGGGGAGCTGTTTTTT. Translation gives CASSEPLRLAGGQSGELFF.

This rearrangement joins TRBV7-9 to TRBJ2-5; D perhaps matches TRBD1 (5 bases). The V end lost 1 base, the J end lost 7 bases, and 10 bases lay between the germline ends. The CDR3 has 13 amino acids. CDR1 SEHNR and CDR2 FQNEAQ come from the germline V gene (reference sequence). The CDR3, as DNA: TGTGCCAGCAGCTTAGAAGGGGCCGGGACCCAGTACTTC. It encodes CASSLEGAGTQYF.

CDR3 region: CASSPITEAFF. Written as DNA, the CDR3 is TGTGCCAGCAGCCCCATTACTGAAGCTTTCTTT. This rearrangement joins TRBV12-3 or TRBV12-4 to TRBJ1-1; D gene unclear. CDR3 length equals 11 residues. V lost 6 bases and J lost 5, with 7 bases in between.

The table lists this clone with a few counts. The chain has TRBV7-3 and TRBJ1-2, with TRBD1 matching over 7 bases. The CDR3 extends over 16 amino acids. Per the germline V gene, CDR1 is SGHTA and CDR2 is FQGTGA. With 5 bases clipped from V and 6 bases from J, the junction kept 15 bases outside the gene matches. The CDR3 nucleotides are TGTGCCAGCAGCCCTACGCGAGAGACAGGGCCACATGGCTACACCTTC. Its translation: CASSPTRETGPHGYTF.